Listed below are T cell receptor beta chains from one sample, sequenced in a study of human T cells and chemical hapten exposure. TCRdb ran MiXCR on the RACE reads and lists one entry per CDR3 protein. This table holds 52,000 or so distinct CDR3 sequences, over 9% found once. The sequencing here drew on whole blood, taken in connection with sensitization to the hapten diphenylcyclopropenone (DPC). These receptors all stem from a man aged 35 to 55 with alopecia areata. Some clones in this sample may be carry-over from other donors' samples. The CDR3 runs from the conserved cysteine through the conserved F or W. A D gene is named only where the DNA matches it firmly. Some rows mark clone size as missing; the rest say once, few, many or name a class of expanded clone.

clone_size	d_call	v_call	j_call	cdr3_nt	cdr3_aa
NA	NA	TRBV18	TRBJ1-6	TGTGCCAGCTCACTTCAACAGGGTGAAAATTCACCCCTCCACTTT	CASSLQQGENSPLHF
few	NA	TRBV18	TRBJ2-4	TGTGCCAGCTCACCACCTTCCTCCAGGGGAAACATTCAGTACTTC	CASSPPSSRGNIQYF
few	NA	TRBV18	TRBJ2-7	TGTGCCAGCAGTCCCCCGGGGTCCTACGAGCAGTACTTC	CASSPPGSYEQYF
NA	TRBD1	TRBV11-2	TRBJ1-5	TGTGCCAGCAGCCTCCAGGGGGCCAATCAGCCCCAGCATTTT	CASSLQGANQPQHF
few	NA	TRBV2	TRBJ1-5	TGTGCCAGCAAATGGGGCAGCGATAGCAATCAGCCCCAGCATTTT	CASKWGSDSNQPQHF
few	TRBD1	TRBV28	TRBJ2-1	TGTGCCAGCAGTTTAGTCAGGGGGATGTACAATGAGCAGTTCTTC	CASSLVRGMYNEQFF
NA	NA	TRBV5-4	TRBJ2-2	TGTGCCAGCAGATTACAGCTCACCGGGGAGCTGTTTTTT	CASRLQLTGELFF
many	NA	TRBV6-2/TRBV6-3	TRBJ2-7	TGTGCCAGCAGTTACTACGGAGGAACCTCTAGTACCTACGAGCAGTACTTC	CASSYYGGTSSTYEQYF
NA	NA	TRBV11-2	TRBJ2-3	TGTGCCAGCAGCCCCCGGGCTTGGGCAGATACGCAGTATTTT	CASSPRAWADTQYF
few	NA	TRBV5-5	TRBJ2-5	TGTGCCAGCAGCTTAGGGGGGCTACAGGGAACTCAAGAGACCCAGTACTTC	CASSLGGLQGTQETQYF
few	TRBD2	TRBV29-1	TRBJ2-1	TGCAGCGTTGCAACCAGCGGGAATAGAAATGAGCAGTTCTTC	CSVATSGNRNEQFF
many	NA	TRBV7-2	TRBJ2-2	TGTGCCAGCAGCTTGGACAACACCGGGGAGCTGTTTTTT	CASSLDNTGELFF
NA	TRBD2	TRBV6-2/TRBV6-3	TRBJ2-3	TGTGCCAGCAGTCCCCATTGGACTAGCGTTGGCGCAGATACGCAGTATTTT	CASSPHWTSVGADTQYF
many	NA	TRBV5-6	TRBJ1-5	TGTGCCAGCAGCTTGCTGGGTGTGGAGCCCCAGCATTTT	CASSLLGVEPQHF
few	TRBD1	TRBV4-1	TRBJ1-4	TGCGCCAGCAGCCATCCCAATCCGGACAGGGACGAAAAACTGTTTTTT	CASSHPNPDRDEKLFF
many	TRBD1	TRBV15	TRBJ2-1	TGTGCCACCAGCGAGGACAGGGTGGTACATGAGCAGTTCTTC	CATSEDRVVHEQFF
NA	NA	TRBV6-4	TRBJ1-2	TGTGCCAGCAGTGAGGCGGCAGGGGTTGATGGCTACACCTTC	CASSEAAGVDGYTF
NA	NA	TRBV12-3/TRBV12-4	TRBJ2-2	TGTGCCAGCAGTTTTGGGGGGCCGACCGGGGAGCTGTTTTTT	CASSFGGPTGELFF
NA	NA	TRBV29-1	TRBJ2-7	TGCAGCGCCGGTGAGGGCTACGAGCAGTACTTC	CSAGEGYEQYF
NA	TRBD1	TRBV28	TRBJ1-2	TGTGCCAGCAGTCCTGGGACAGCGCCTAACTATGGCTACACCTTC	CASSPGTAPNYGYTF
many	TRBD1	TRBV5-1	TRBJ2-2	TGCGCCAGCAGCTCTCCCGGGACAGTCCGGGAGCTGTTTTTT	CASSSPGTVRELFF
few	NA	TRBV30	TRBJ2-5	TGTGCCTGGAGTGTAACTAGCTCAGGGGGTGAGACCCAGTACTTC	CAWSVTSSGGETQYF
many	NA	TRBV28	TRBJ2-4	TGTGCCAGCATTGGTCAGGCCAAAAACATTCAGTACTTC	CASIGQAKNIQYF
NA	NA	TRBV20-1	TRBJ2-2	TGCAGTGCTAGAGGAAATAGCGGGAACACCGGGGAGCTGTTTTTT	CSARGNSGNTGELFF
many	NA	TRBV20-1	TRBJ2-7	TGCAGTGCCTCCGCCACCGGACTTCTCTACGAGCAGTACTTC	CSASATGLLYEQYF
many	NA	TRBV4-3	TRBJ1-2	TGCGCCAGCAGCCCTTCCGGAAGGGGGAATGGGGGCTACACCTTC	CASSPSGRGNGGYTF
many	NA	TRBV3-1	TRBJ2-7	TGTGCCAGCAGCCAAGTGCGCCACTACGGCGAGCAGTACTTC	CASSQVRHYGEQYF
NA	TRBD2	TRBV7-2	TRBJ2-7	TGTGCCAGCAGCCTCGGACTAGCGACATACGAGCAGTACTTC	CASSLGLATYEQYF
many	NA	TRBV3-1	TRBJ2-1	TGTGCCAGCAGCCAAGCTTCTGGTAATGAGCAGTTCTTC	CASSQASGNEQFF
few	NA	TRBV6-2/TRBV6-3	TRBJ2-7	TGTGCCAGCAGTTACTCGCGCGGGGGCGCATCCTACGAGCAGTACTTC	CASSYSRGGASYEQYF
NA	NA	TRBV6-6	TRBJ2-4	TGTGCCAGCAGCCAAAGGGAGATCAAAAACATTCAGTACTTC	CASSQREIKNIQYF
few	TRBD1	TRBV10-2	TRBJ2-2	TGCGCCAGCAGTGATCCGACAGGGGCGAACACCGGGGAGCTGTTTTTT	CASSDPTGANTGELFF
NA	TRBD1	TRBV10-1	TRBJ2-7	TGCGCCAGCAGACCCGGGGACAGGGAGTGCGAGCAGTACTTC	CASRPGDRECEQYF
NA	NA	TRBV29-1	TRBJ2-2	TGCAGCGCCTACAGGGAGTCGAACACCGGGGAGCTGTTTTTT	CSAYRESNTGELFF
NA	NA	TRBV5-5	TRBJ2-7	TGTGCCAGCAGCCTGAGTCTGGTTACCTACGAGCAGTACTTC	CASSLSLVTYEQYF
NA	NA	TRBV28	TRBJ1-2	TGTGCCAGCAGTTTAACTCGTACAGCATTAGGAGGCTACACCTTC	CASSLTRTALGGYTF
NA	NA	TRBV7-2	TRBJ2-1	TGTGTCAGCAGCTCCTACGAGGACTCGTACAATGAGCAGTTCTTC	CVSSSYEDSYNEQFF
NA	NA	TRBV27	TRBJ2-7	TGTGCCAGCAGGAAAGGGGGGAGGTCCCCCTACGAGCAGTACTTC	CASRKGGRSPYEQYF
medium-sized	NA	TRBV4-3	TRBJ2-6	TGCGCCAGCAGCCAAGAGGACAGCTTCTCTGGGGCCAACGTCCTGACTTTC	CASSQEDSFSGANVLTF
few	TRBD2	TRBV29-1	TRBJ2-2	TGCAGCGTTGAAGATCGGAAAGCGGGAGGGCCCGGGGAGCTGTTTTTT	CSVEDRKAGGPGELFF
few	NA	TRBV7-2	TRBJ2-1	TGTGCCAGCAGCTTAGTGCGGCGGGGTAGGGACAGCTACAATGAGCAGTTCTTC	CASSLVRRGRDSYNEQFF
few	TRBD1	TRBV7-9	TRBJ2-7	TGTGCCAGCAGCTCCCTGGACAGGGGGCTGTCCTACGAGCAGTACTTC	CASSSLDRGLSYEQYF
NA	NA	TRBV29-1	TRBJ2-2	TGCAGCGCACGACCAGGGCGAAACACCGGGGAGCTGTTTTTT	CSARPGRNTGELFF
NA	NA	TRBV27	TRBJ1-1	TGTGCCAGCAGTTTATACCGAGGGGACAAGAACACTGAAGCTTTCTTT	CASSLYRGDKNTEAFF
NA	NA	TRBV28	TRBJ2-3	TGTGCCAGCAGCCCCGGACAGACAGATACGCAGTATTTT	CASSPGQTDTQYF
many	TRBD2	TRBV12-3/TRBV12-4	TRBJ2-5	TGTGCCAGCAGTCCCAGCGGGAGGCCGGGCAGGAAGACCCAGTACTTC	CASSPSGRPGRKTQYF
many	NA	TRBV20-1	TRBJ2-3	TGCAGTGCTAGACGTGAAGACCACGGCTATACGCAGTATTTT	CSARREDHGYTQYF
once	NA	TRBV20-1	TRBJ2-7	TGCAGTGCTAGACCCCCCGGGAGCTCCTACGAGCAGTACTTC	CSARPPGSSYEQYF
many	TRBD1	TRBV27	TRBJ2-7	TGTGAAACCCGGGACAGGGCATACGAGCAGTACTTC	CETRDRAYEQYF
NA	NA	TRBV9	TRBJ1-4	TGTGCCAGCGGGACGGCGGGGACAACTAATGAAAAACTGTTTTTT	CASGTAGTTNEKLFF
many	TRBD1	TRBV6-2/TRBV6-3	TRBJ1-1	TGTGCCAGCAGGGTATTGGACAGGCTTTTGAACACTGAAGCTTTCTTT	CASRVLDRLLNTEAFF
NA	NA	TRBV28	TRBJ2-7	TGTGCCAGCAGTGACAGGATAACCTACGAGCAGTACTTC	CASSDRITYEQYF
few	NA	TRBV7-9	TRBJ2-5	TGTGCCAGCAGCTCCCAGAGATGGGGCCCCTATCAAGAGACCCAGTACTTC	CASSSQRWGPYQETQYF
few	TRBD1	TRBV27	TRBJ2-1	TGTGCCAGCAGCTTGGGGACAGGGACGGAAAATGAGCAGTTCTTC	CASSLGTGTENEQFF
many	TRBD1	TRBV4-2	TRBJ1-5	TGTGCCAGCAGCCAGAGACAGGGGGCTGAGCCCCAGCATTTT	CASSQRQGAEPQHF